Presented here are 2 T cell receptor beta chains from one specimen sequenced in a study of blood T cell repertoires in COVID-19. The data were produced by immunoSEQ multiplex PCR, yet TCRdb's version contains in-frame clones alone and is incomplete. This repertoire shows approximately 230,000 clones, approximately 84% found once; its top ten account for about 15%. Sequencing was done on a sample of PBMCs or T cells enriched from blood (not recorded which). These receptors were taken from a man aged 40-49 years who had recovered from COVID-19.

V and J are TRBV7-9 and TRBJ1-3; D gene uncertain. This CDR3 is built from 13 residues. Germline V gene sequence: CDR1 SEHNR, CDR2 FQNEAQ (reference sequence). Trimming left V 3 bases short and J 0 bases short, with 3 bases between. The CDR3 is CASSFISGNTIYF. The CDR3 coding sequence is TGTGCCAGCAGCTTCATCTCTGGAAACACCATATATTTT.

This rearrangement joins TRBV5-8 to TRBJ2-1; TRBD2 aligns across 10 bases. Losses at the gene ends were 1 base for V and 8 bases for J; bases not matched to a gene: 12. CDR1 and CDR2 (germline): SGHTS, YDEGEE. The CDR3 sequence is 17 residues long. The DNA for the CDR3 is TGTGCCAGCAGCTTGTCGACGGAACTAGCGGGATGGGATGAGCAGTTCTTC. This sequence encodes CASSLSTELAGWDEQFF.